This T cell receptor beta chain was sequenced during a study of CD8+CD57+ T cells in acquired aplastic anemia (dated by TCRdb to the late 2010s). Turning to the overall study: On average, sorted CD4+ and CD8+ cells yielded around 3.5 ug of extracted DNA, with a range of about 0.19 to 30 ug. CD8+CD57+ expansion was defined as frequency above the mean frequency observed in healthy subjects. Findings and caveats that apply to the study as a whole: Although 25 to 30 CD8+ CDR3 sequences were shared by patients and controls, these sequences appeared highly expressed in patients and within the immunodominant clones of patients. CD8+ Simpson's diversity did not differ significantly between patients and healthy controls (P=0.060).

CDR1 and CDR2, per the germline V gene (reference sequence), are DFQATT and SNEGSKA. The CDR3 contains 13 residues, cysteine and valine counted. Of the read, only the CDR3 DNA is kept; its 39 bases are in frame from base 1. Clipping removes 6 bases from V and 4 bases from J, with 8 as the unmatched junction base count. A remark on this clonotype: Its binding antigen is unknown. The sample holds no much larger clone one base away, and base qualities are not on file.

Genomic DNA served as template for TCR beta VDJ combination and CDR3 sequence profiling. An Illumina HiSeq 2000 was used for TCR repertoire sequencing. For the original study's pipeline: TRBV/TRBJ rearrangement plots, CDR3 size and DJ length profiles, and Simpson's diversity index were used to assess repertoires. The most abundant DNA sequence in the deep sequencing data was defined as the immunodominant clone. CDR3 amino acid sequences were checked for sharing across subjects and were also compared against the VDJdb database and published repertoires. Starting from the raw public reads, TCRdb applied fastp trimming at Q25, assembled clones with MiXCR and retained in-frame beta chains. Rows are unified per CDR3 protein, each entry keeping the most common DNA and genes. Here the V and J calls rest on TCRdb's processing, not on the authors' analysis. For this sample the table gives around 120,000 distinct CDR3 sequences, of which about 40% were detected only once. Over 2% of the sample is held by the ten biggest clonotypes.

The patients picked for sequencing were ones in whom flow cytometry had shown an expansion of CD8+CD57+ cells. Every patient had a diagnosis of severe acquired aplastic anemia based on International Study of Aplastic Anemia and Agranulocytosis and Camitta criteria. Patients had received no therapy at the time of blood sampling. TCR repertoires of sorted CD4+ and CD8+ blood T cells from severe aplastic anemia patients and healthy subjects were deep-sequenced in the study. Patients were enrolled in the USA under clinicaltrials.gov protocols 00001620, 01623167, 00001397, 00071045, 00081523 and 00961064. Ficoll-Paque density gradient centrifugation was used to isolate peripheral blood mononuclear cells. Before DNA extraction, CD4+ and CD8+ T cells were sorted by FACS or by magnetic beads.

Sequenced: sorted CD4+, CD8+, or CD8+CD57+ T cells (not recorded which) from PBMCs. The sequence derives from a human donor with aplastic anemia. The chain is made from TRBV20-1 and TRBJ2-7; TRBD2 lines up with 8 middle nucleotides. The nucleotide sequence is given as TGCAGTGCAAAAGCGGGGGCCTTATACGAGCAGTACGTC. This sequence encodes CSAKAGALYEQYV.